The T cell receptor (beta chain) described here comes from a study of blood T cell repertoires in COVID-19. The CDR3 is 15 amino acids. Unmatched junction bases numbered 3, after V lost 6 bases and J lost 2 bases. CDR1 is MNHEY, CDR2 SMNVEV, per germline (reference sequence). The data were produced by immunoSEQ multiplex PCR, yet TCRdb's version contains in-frame clones alone and is incomplete. Of tens of thousands of clones listed, around 83% were seen once; the top ten hold 40% to 50%. This receptor was taken from a man older than 75 with acute or convalescent COVID-19. The rearrangement joins TRBV27 to TRBJ2-3; 12 positions agree with TRBD2. Specimen: peripheral blood. CDR3 loop: CASSGLAGTTDTQYF. CDR3 coding DNA: TGTGCCAGCAGCGGACTAGCGGGGACCACAGATACGCAGTATTTT.